This T cell receptor (beta chain) emerged from a study of early T cells in non-severe SARS-CoV-2 infection. Across the whole study: Sequencing of unsorted whole blood was done on bulk RNA, leaving chains unpaired.

The CDR3 is 16 amino acids. CDR1 and CDR2 (germline): DFQATT, SNEGSKA (reference sequence). With 0 bases clipped from V and 5 bases from J, the junction kept 8 bases outside the gene matches. Study-level findings and limits: There was a bias toward anti-spike CD8 responses in VDJdb matching, which missed private and CD4 specificities.

About this clonotype itself: Its target is unknown.

Tagging with unique molecular identifiers was applied to individual cDNA molecules. TCRdb itself ran the 5' RACE reads through MiXCR, one entry per CDR3 protein. The repertoire holds around 50,000 distinct CDR3 sequences, with roughly 11% as singletons. V gene TRBV20-1 combines with J gene TRBJ2-2, with 8 positions matching TRBD2. This TCR derives from an adult who was a healthcare worker with PCR-confirmed SARS-CoV-2 infection or an uninfected control (not recorded which). Sequencing was carried out using whole blood. CDR3 residues: CSARETGTSGTGELFF. The CDR3 DNA follows: TGCAGTGCTAGAGAAACCGGGACTAGTGGTACCGGGGAGCTGTTTTTT.